These T cell receptor beta chains were read from a single sample in a study of beta chain features in type 1 diabetes. Produced via immunoSEQ multiplex PCR; TCRdb's table is partial and in-frame only. Of 150,000 to 200,000 clones listed, about 9.8% are singletons. The specimen sequenced was central memory CD4+ T cells from blood. The source of these receptors is a woman aged 18 to 35 in good health. Each CDR3 is given with its conserved first and last residue. D genes are given only for firm matches. The size entry is marked missing in some rows and otherwise reads once, few, many or a size class.

D gene	clone size	V gene	J gene	CDR3 DNA	CDR3 protein
NA	NA	TRBV4-2	TRBJ1-5	TGTGCCAGCAGCCAAGGGCAGGGTACGGATCAGCCCCAGCATTTT	CASSQGQGTDQPQHF
TRBD1	NA	TRBV30	TRBJ2-3	TGTGCCTCCACAGGGGCAAGCACAGATACGCAGTATTTT	CASTGASTDTQYF
NA	NA	TRBV18	TRBJ2-7	TGTGCCAGCTCACCGGCTCCTTCCGACGAGCAGTACTTC	CASSPAPSDEQYF
NA	few	TRBV28	TRBJ2-3	TGTGCCAGCAGTTTAAGAGGGGGTGATACGCAGTATTTT	CASSLRGGDTQYF
NA	few	TRBV7-9	TRBJ2-5	TGTGCCAGCAGCTTAAACAGTGACGTACAAGAGACCCAGTACTTC	CASSLNSDVQETQYF
NA	few	TRBV18	TRBJ2-7	TGTGCCAGCTCACCACCGTGGGCGCGTAACGAGCAGTACTTC	CASSPPWARNEQYF
TRBD1	few	TRBV7-9	TRBJ2-1	TGTGCCAGCAGGACGGGACAGGGCAGGAGTGAGCAGTTCTTC	CASRTGQGRSEQFF
TRBD2	few	TRBV5-1	TRBJ2-7	TGCGCCAGCAGCCCGGGGACTAGCGGGACCTACCTCTCCTACGAGCAGTACTTC	CASSPGTSGTYLSYEQYF
TRBD2	few	TRBV5-4	TRBJ2-5	TGTGCCAGCAGCTTGGGACCTAGCGGGGAAGAGACCCAGTACTTC	CASSLGPSGEETQYF
NA	NA	TRBV2	TRBJ2-5	TGTGCCAGCAGGGACGAGGGAGGGACCCAGTACTTC	CASRDEGGTQYF
TRBD2	few	TRBV7-4	TRBJ2-7	TGTGCCAGCAGCTTAGGTCTAGCGGCTAGCTCCTACGAGCAGTACTTC	CASSLGLAASSYEQYF
TRBD2	few	TRBV7-3	TRBJ2-1	TGTGCCAGCAGTCCTGAGCGGGGGGCCTACAATGAGCAGTTCTTC	CASSPERGAYNEQFF
TRBD2	NA	TRBV6-6	TRBJ2-7	TGTGCCAGCACCAACCCCGGGACTAGCGGGAGCTACGAGCAGTACTTC	CASTNPGTSGSYEQYF
TRBD2	few	TRBV11-3	TRBJ2-1	TGTGCCAGCAGCCCGGGACTAGCGGGGACCTACAATGAGCAGTTCTTC	CASSPGLAGTYNEQFF
NA	few	TRBV30	TRBJ1-1	TGTGCATCAACCGCCCCCGGGGTGAACACTGAAGCTTTCTTT	CASTAPGVNTEAFF
NA	few	TRBV29-1	TRBJ2-1	TGCAGCGTTGAAGGCCGGGGGAGTGGGACTGAGCAGTTCTTC	CSVEGRGSGTEQFF
TRBD2	few	TRBV5-4	TRBJ2-2	TGTGCCACCCGGACTAGCGGGGGGAGCCCGAACACCGGGGAGCTGTTTTTT	CATRTSGGSPNTGELFF
NA	few	TRBV2	TRBJ1-2	TGTGCCAGCACCGGTAGGGAGGCCCCGGGAGGCTACACCTTC	CASTGREAPGGYTF
TRBD1	once	TRBV7-2	TRBJ1-1	TGTGCCAGCAGCTGGACAGGGGAGGGTTCTGAAGCTTTCTTT	CASSWTGEGSEAFF
NA	NA	TRBV25-1	TRBJ1-4	TGTGCCAGCAGTGGTGAGGCGGTAAAACTGTTTTTT	CASSGEAVKLFF
NA	few	TRBV7-9	TRBJ2-7	TGTGCCAGCAGCTCTTACTCCGGACAAACCTACGAGCAGTACTTC	CASSSYSGQTYEQYF
TRBD1	few	TRBV2	TRBJ1-5	TGTGCCAGCAGTGATGGGACAGTCAATCAGCCCCAGCATTTT	CASSDGTVNQPQHF
TRBD1	few	TRBV7-9	TRBJ1-1	TGTGCCAGCAGCTTACATGACAGGGTGGGCACTGAAGCTTTCTTT	CASSLHDRVGTEAFF
TRBD2	NA	TRBV5-6	TRBJ2-7	TGTGCCAGCAGCTCCGGACTAGCGGGGGGCACCTACGAGCAGTACTTC	CASSSGLAGGTYEQYF
NA	NA	TRBV5-1	TRBJ2-1	TGCGCCAGCAGCTTGTCTCCCGCGGGGGCGGAGCAGTTCTTC	CASSLSPAGAEQFF
TRBD1	few	TRBV30	TRBJ1-1	TGTGCCTGGAGATTAAAGGGGGCTGGGAACACTGAAGCTTTCTTT	CAWRLKGAGNTEAFF
NA	once	TRBV27	TRBJ1-1	TGTGCCAGGTCCAAGGCTAGCACTGAAGCTTTCTTT	CARSKASTEAFF
TRBD2	NA	TRBV11-2	TRBJ2-1	TGTGCCAGCAGCTTCTCCTTGCAGCGGGAGGCCAACAATGAGCAGTTCTTC	CASSFSLQREANNEQFF
NA	NA	TRBV19	TRBJ2-5	TGTGCCAGTTCTAGGGGGAGAGAGACCCAGTACTTC	CASSRGRETQYF
NA	NA	TRBV6-5	TRBJ2-7	TGTGCCAGCAGTTACTCACGCGGCCACTCCTACGAGCAGTACTTC	CASSYSRGHSYEQYF